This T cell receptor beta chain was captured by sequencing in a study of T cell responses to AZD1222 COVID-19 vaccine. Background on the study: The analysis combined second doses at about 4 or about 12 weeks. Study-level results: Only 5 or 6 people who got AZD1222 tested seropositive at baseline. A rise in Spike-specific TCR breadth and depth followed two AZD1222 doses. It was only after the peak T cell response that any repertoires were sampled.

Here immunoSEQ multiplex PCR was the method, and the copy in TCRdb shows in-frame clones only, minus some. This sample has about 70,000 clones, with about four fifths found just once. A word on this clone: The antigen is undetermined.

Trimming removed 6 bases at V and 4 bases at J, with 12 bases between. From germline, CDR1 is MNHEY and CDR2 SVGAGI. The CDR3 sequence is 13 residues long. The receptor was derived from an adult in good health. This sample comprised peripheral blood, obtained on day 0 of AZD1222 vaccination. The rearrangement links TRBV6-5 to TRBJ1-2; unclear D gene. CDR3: CASRRPGSYGYTF. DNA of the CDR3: TGTGCCAGCAGGAGACCGGGGAGCTATGGCTACACCTTC.